Here is one T cell receptor (beta chain) with its context. The read falls 3 residues short of the CDR3 end, and the missing part is taken from the germline J gene. This entry comes from a study of T cells in women clearing cervical HPV infection. Across the study: Control women cleared a single incident HPV16 infection within 12 months.

Germline CDR1 reads SGHAT; CDR2 reads FQNNGV. The CDR3 sequence is 15 residues long. Trimming removed 5 bases at V and 4 bases at J, with 17 bases between. Method: immunoSEQ multiplex PCR; TCRdb's copy keeps in-frame clones and lacks some. In total, the table holds tens of thousands of clones. Sample: blood buffy coat. This sequence originates from a woman aged 18-69 years with a cervical HPV16 infection that either progressed to CIN3+ or cleared (not recorded which). The rearrangement uses TRBV11-2 and TRBJ1-2, with TRBD1 as a possible D gene (6 bases). The covered CDR3 bases are TGTGCCAGCAGCCGATACAACAGGGCCCCCTATGGC. Translating gives CASSRYNRAPYG. The entire CDR3 protein is CASSRYNRAPYGYTF.